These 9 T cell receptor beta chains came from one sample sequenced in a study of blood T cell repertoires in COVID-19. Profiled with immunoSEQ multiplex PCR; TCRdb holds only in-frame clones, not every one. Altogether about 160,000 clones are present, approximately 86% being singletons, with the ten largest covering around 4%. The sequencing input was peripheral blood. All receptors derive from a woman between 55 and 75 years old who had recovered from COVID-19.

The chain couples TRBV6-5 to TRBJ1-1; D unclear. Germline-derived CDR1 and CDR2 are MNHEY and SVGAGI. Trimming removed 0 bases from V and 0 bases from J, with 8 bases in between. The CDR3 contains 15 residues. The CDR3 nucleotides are TGTGCCAGCAGTTACTCGACCGGGTTGAACACTGAAGCTTTCTTT. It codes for CASSYSTGLNTEAFF.

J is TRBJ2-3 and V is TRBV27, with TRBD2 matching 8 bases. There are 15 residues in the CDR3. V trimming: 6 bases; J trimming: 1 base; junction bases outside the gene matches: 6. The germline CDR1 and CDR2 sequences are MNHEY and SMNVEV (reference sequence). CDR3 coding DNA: TGTGCCAGCAGGGGGGGGACTAGGGGCACAGATACGCAGTATTTT. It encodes CASRGGTRGTDTQYF.

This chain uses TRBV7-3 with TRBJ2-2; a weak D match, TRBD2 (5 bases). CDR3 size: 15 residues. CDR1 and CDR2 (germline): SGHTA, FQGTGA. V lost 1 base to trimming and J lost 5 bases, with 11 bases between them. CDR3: CASSLSPSGTGELFF. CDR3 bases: TGTGCCAGCAGCTTAAGCCCATCGGGAACCGGGGAGCTGTTTTTT.

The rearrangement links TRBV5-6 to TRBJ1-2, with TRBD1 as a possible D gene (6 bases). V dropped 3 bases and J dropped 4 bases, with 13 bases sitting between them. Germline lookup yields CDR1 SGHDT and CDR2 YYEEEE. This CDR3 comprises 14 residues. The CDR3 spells CASSSYRDIYGYTF. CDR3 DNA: TGTGCCAGCAGCTCATACCGGGACATCTATGGCTACACCTTC.

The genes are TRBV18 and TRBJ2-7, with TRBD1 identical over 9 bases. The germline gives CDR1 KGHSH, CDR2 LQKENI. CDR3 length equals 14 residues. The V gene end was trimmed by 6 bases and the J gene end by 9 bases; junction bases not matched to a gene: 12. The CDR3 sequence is CASSPERDRVGQYF. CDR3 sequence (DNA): TGTGCCAGCTCTCCAGAAAGGGACAGGGTAGGGCAGTACTTC.

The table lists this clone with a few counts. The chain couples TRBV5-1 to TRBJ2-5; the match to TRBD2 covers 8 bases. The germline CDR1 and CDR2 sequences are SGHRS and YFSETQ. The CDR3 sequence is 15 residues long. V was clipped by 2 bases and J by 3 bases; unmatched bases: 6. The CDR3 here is CASSFLPTSEETQYF. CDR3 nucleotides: TGCGCCAGCAGCTTTCTTCCGACTAGCGAAGAGACCCAGTACTTC.

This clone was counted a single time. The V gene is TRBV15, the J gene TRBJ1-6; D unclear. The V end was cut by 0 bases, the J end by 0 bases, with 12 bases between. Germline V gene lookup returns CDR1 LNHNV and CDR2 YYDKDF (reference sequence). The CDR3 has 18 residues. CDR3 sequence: CATSRDLRVSSYNSPLHF. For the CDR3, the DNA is TGTGCCACCAGCAGAGATCTTCGTGTGAGCTCCTATAATTCACCCCTCCACTTT.

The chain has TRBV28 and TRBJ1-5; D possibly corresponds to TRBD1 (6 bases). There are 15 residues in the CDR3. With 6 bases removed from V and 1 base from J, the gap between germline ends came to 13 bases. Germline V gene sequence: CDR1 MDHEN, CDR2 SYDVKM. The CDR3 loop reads CASRAWQGSNQPQHF. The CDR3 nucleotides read TGTGCCAGCAGGGCGTGGCAGGGGAGCAATCAGCCCCAGCATTTT.

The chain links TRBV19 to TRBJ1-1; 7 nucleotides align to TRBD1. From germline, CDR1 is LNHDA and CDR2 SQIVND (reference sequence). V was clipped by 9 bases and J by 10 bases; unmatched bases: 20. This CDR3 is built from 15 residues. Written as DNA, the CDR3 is TGTGCCAGCAGGGAGCCTGGGACAGACGGGCGAGGAGCTTTCTTT. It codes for CASREPGTDGRGAFF.